The next 5 T cell receptor beta chains were all read from a single sample in a study of blood T cell repertoires in COVID-19. The protocol was immunoSEQ multiplex PCR, while the TCRdb copy is restricted to in-frame clones and leaves out a portion. The sample records nearly 90,000 clones, around 72% being singletons. Input material: peripheral blood. The receptor set was obtained from a woman older than 75 with acute or convalescent COVID-19.

The V call is TRBV21-1, the J call TRBJ2-7; the D call TRBD1 from the table was never checked on the DNA. TRBV21-1 is a known pseudogene. The CDR3 is 16 amino acids. The CDR3 nucleotides are TGTGCCAGCAGCAAGGTCCCGGGACATACAACCTACGAGCAGTACTTC. It is translated as CASSKVPGHTTYEQYF.

This clone was detected once. The chain links TRBV3-1 (or the pseudogene TRBV3-2) to TRBJ2-5, with 8 bases fitting TRBD1. V trimming: 0 bases; J trimming: 4 bases; junction bases outside the gene matches: 10. This CDR3 has 17 amino acids. Germline lookup yields CDR1 LGHDT and CDR2 YNNKEL (reference sequence). The CDR3 DNA follows: TGTGCCAGCAGCCAAGATCAATCCCAGGGGGCTAGAGAGACCCAGTACTTC. Residues: CASSQDQSQGARETQYF.

V usage is TRBV19 and J usage is TRBJ1-2; 12 nucleotides line up with TRBD1. CDR1 is LNHDA, CDR2 SQIVND, per germline (reference sequence). The CDR3 sequence is 16 residues long. The trim removed 4 bases at V and 4 bases at J, leaving 7 bases unmatched. CDR3 amino acids: CASSTPGQGALYGYTF. CDR3 bases: TGTGCCAGTAGTACGCCGGGACAGGGGGCTCTCTATGGCTACACCTTC.

The V call is TRBV7-9, the J call TRBJ2-1; 8 bases match TRBD2. This CDR3 is 16 amino acids long. The junction had 6 bases not matched to a gene; V was cut back by 5 bases and J by 0 bases. From germline, CDR1 is SEHNR and CDR2 FQNEAQ (reference sequence). CDR3 nucleotides: TGTGCCAGCAGCCGTATAGCGGGGAGCTCCTACAATGAGCAGTTCTTC. Translating it yields CASSRIAGSSYNEQFF.

The genes are TRBV10-3 and TRBJ1-6, with 7 bases fitting TRBD1. The V and J ends lost 6 bases and 6 bases, in that order; junction bases with no gene match: 2. Germline V gene data show CDR1 as ENHRY and CDR2 as SYGVKD. This CDR3 region has 13 residues. CDR3 loop: CAIRGQSNSPLHF. The CDR3 DNA reads as TGTGCCATCAGGGGACAGTCTAATTCACCCCTCCACTTT.